The 27 T cell receptor beta chains listed next were all sequenced from one sample in a study of graft-versus-host responses after intestinal transplantation. Using immunoSEQ multiplex PCR, the repertoire was profiled, and TCRdb retains in-frame clones only, with some absent. The data contain some 96,000 clones, 75% to 95% of them singletons. The sample consisted of PBMCs, taken around 450 days after intestinal transplant. The source is a human patient who received an intestinal transplant, so some T cells may come from the graft donor.

The chain joins TRBV6-6 to TRBJ1-2; 8 nucleotides match TRBD1. The J segment lost 3 bases and the V segment lost 5 bases, leaving 11 bases of the junction unmatched. This CDR3 spans 16 amino acids. Germline CDR1 and CDR2: MNHNY and SVGAGI (reference sequence). This chain's CDR3 is CASSGDRSLTYYGYTF. In DNA form, the CDR3 reads TGTGCCAGCAGTGGGGACAGGTCCCTAACGTACTATGGCTACACCTTC.

This clone has only one observation. The rearrangement links TRBV6-1 to TRBJ2-3; D not certain. From germline, CDR1 is MNHNS and CDR2 SASEGT. The CDR3 runs 18 residues. V lost 1 base and J 3 bases, leaving 20 bases between the germline ends. The CDR3: CASSEVLGLGWATDTQYF. In DNA, the CDR3 is TGTGCCAGCAGTGAAGTATTGGGATTGGGGTGGGCAACAGATACGCAGTATTTT.

Only one count was recorded for this clone. J is TRBJ1-1 and V is TRBV1. TRBV1 represents a pseudogene. This CDR3 has 14 residues. The CDR3 spells CTSSQLIPNTEAFF. In DNA form, the CDR3 reads TGCACCAGCAGCCAATTAATCCCGAACACTGAAGCTTTCTTT.

J is TRBJ2-7 and V is TRBV9, with a tentative D call TRBD2 (6 bases). Germline assignment: CDR1 SGDLS and CDR2 YYNGEE. With 0 bases removed from V and 6 bases from J, the gap between germline ends came to 7 bases. The CDR3 extends over 12 amino acids. The CDR3 here is CASSVVGGEQYF. CDR3 DNA: TGTGCCAGCAGCGTAGTGGGAGGCGAGCAGTACTTC.

V usage is TRBV9 and J usage is TRBJ2-7; 7 bases agree with TRBD1. The CDR3 has 13 amino acids. V was pared by 3 bases and J by 5 bases, with 5 bases of the junction left unmatched. From germline, CDR1 is SGDLS and CDR2 YYNGEE. The CDR3 loop is CASSGSTGDEQYF. The CDR3 DNA follows: TGTGCCAGCAGCGGGAGTACAGGGGACGAGCAGTACTTC.

The chain employs TRBV7-2 and TRBJ1-5; weak D call: TRBD1 (5 bases). The V gene lost 1 base and the J gene lost 9 bases, with 16 bases spanning the gap. The germline CDR1 and CDR2 sequences are SGHTA and FQGNSA. The CDR3 sequence is 15 residues long. The CDR3 loop reads CASSLGGTEPWPQHF. As DNA, the CDR3 is TGTGCCAGCAGCTTAGGAGGGACGGAACCTTGGCCCCAGCATTTT.

This clone was recorded only once. This chain joins TRBV6-5 and TRBJ1-1; 8 positions match TRBD1. The CDR3 sequence is 13 residues long. CDR1 MNHEY and CDR2 SVGAGI come from the germline V gene. Trimming at V came to 6 bases and at J to 11 bases, leaving 11 bases not matched to a gene. CDR3 nucleotide sequence: TGTGCCAGCAGACACACGCAGGGGGCCGAGGCTTTCTTT. It is translated as CASRHTQGAEAFF.

The gene calls are TRBV10-3 and TRBJ2-5; 12 bases line up with TRBD2. CDR1 ENHRY and CDR2 SYGVKD come from the germline V gene. V dropped 3 bases and J dropped 5; count of bases not matched to a gene: 4. The CDR3 extends over 15 amino acids. The CDR3 loop is CAISDPSGGAETQYF. CDR3 bases: TGTGCCATCAGTGATCCTAGCGGGGGGGCGGAGACCCAGTACTTC.

V is TRBV4-1 and J is TRBJ1-6; 9 bases are shared with TRBD1. The CDR3 loop spans 16 amino acids. Germline lookup yields CDR1 MGHRA and CDR2 YSYEKL. Germline trimming cut 4 bases from V and 10 bases from J; bases unmatched to any gene: 11. Here the CDR3 DNA reads TGCGCCAGCAGCCTGATAGGACAGGGGAGAGGGTCACCCCTCCACTTT. Protein sequence: CASSLIGQGRGSPLHF.

This clone was counted between two and nine times. The chain carries TRBV18 and TRBJ1-4; D may be TRBD1 (6 bases). Trimming took off 5 bases at V and 5 bases at J, with 18 bases between the two ends. The V gene's germline CDR1 is KGHSH and CDR2 LQKENI. The CDR3 loop spans 16 amino acids. CDR3 sequence reads: CASSSIPGQDNEKLFF. In DNA, the CDR3 is TGTGCCAGCTCATCTATACCGGGACAAGACAATGAAAAACTGTTTTTT.

The chain is built from TRBV7-6 and TRBJ2-7; D might be TRBD1 (6 bases). CDR1 SGHVS and CDR2 FNYEAQ come from the germline V gene. The CDR3 contains 12 residues. V lost 1 base and J 13 bases, leaving 14 bases between the germline ends. The CDR3: CASSLGGRGFYF. The DNA of the CDR3 is TGTGCCAGCAGCTTAGGGGGCAGGGGCTTTTACTTC. Full variable domain (missing parts from reference TRBV7-6 and TRBJ2-7): GAGVSQSPRYKVTKRGQDVALRCDPISGHVSLYWYRQALGQGPEFLTYFNYEAQQDKSGLPNDRFSAERPEGSISTLTIQRTEQRDSAMYRCASSLGGRGFYFGPGTRLTVT.

The chain joins TRBV7-9 to TRBJ2-1; maybe TRBD1 (6 bases). The CDR3 is 13 residues long. V lost 5 bases and J lost 4, with 9 bases in between. Germline CDR1 SEHNR, CDR2 FQNEAQ (reference sequence). For the CDR3, the DNA is TGTGCCAGCAGCGTGACAGGATACAATGAGCAGTTCTTC. Translated: CASSVTGYNEQFF.

V usage is TRBV4-1 and J usage is TRBJ2-5, with D tentatively TRBD2 (7 bases). The J call may be in error: the DNA end matches TRBJ2-7 better. The CDR3 has 16 amino acids. Germline-derived CDR1 and CDR2 are MGHRA and YSYEKL. The chain's CDR3 is CASSQSWGGRSYEQYF. In DNA, the CDR3 is TGCGCCAGCAGCCAAAGTTGGGGGGGGCGATCCTACGAGCAGTACTTC.

The V call is TRBV10-2, the J call TRBJ1-3; 8 nucleotides match TRBD1. Germline V lookup: CDR1 WSHSY, CDR2 SAAADI. This CDR3 is built from 13 residues. V shed 10 bases and J 3 bases; nucleotides not matched to a gene: 5. CDR3 DNA: TGCGCCACCCAACAGGGGGGTGGAAACACCATATATTTT. It encodes CATQQGGGNTIYF.

This clone was detected once. This chain links TRBV18 with TRBJ2-2; D not certain. Germline-derived CDR1 and CDR2 are KGHSH and LQKENI. V gave up 6 bases and J gave up 4 bases, with 9 bases separating them. The CDR3 contains 13 residues. The CDR3 here is CASSFDRTGELFF. The CDR3 DNA follows: TGTGCCAGCTCCTTCGACCGCACCGGGGAGCTGTTTTTT.

The chain has TRBV7-2 and TRBJ2-7; no clear D. Per germline, CDR1 SGHTA and CDR2 FQGNSA. V was clipped by 1 base and J by 0 bases, with 7 bases between them. CDR3 size: 14 residues. CDR3 in amino acids: CASSLDSSSYEQYF. For the CDR3, the DNA is TGTGCCAGCAGCTTAGACAGTTCCTCCTACGAGCAGTACTTC.

The chain has TRBV7-2 and TRBJ2-5; D might be TRBD2 (6 bases). Germline V gene sequence: CDR1 SGHTA, CDR2 FQGNSA. The CDR3 totals 13 residues. V lost 1 base, J lost 11 bases, and 14 bases lay in between. CDR3 loop: CASSLEWGGEQYF. CDR3 coding DNA: TGTGCCAGCAGCTTAGAATGGGGAGGTGAGCAGTACTTC.

The chain has TRBV10-1 and TRBJ2-7; D gene uncertain. Germline CDR1 is WNHNN and CDR2 is SYGVQD (reference sequence). The ends were cut back, 7 bases at V and 4 bases at J, with 11 bases in the middle. The CDR3 sequence is 12 residues long. The DNA of the CDR3 is TGCGCCAGCATTTTCTGTCGGTACGAGCAGTACTTC. Translation gives CASIFCRYEQYF.

The V and J genes are TRBV10-3 and TRBJ1-1; D call uncertain. This CDR3 is built from 13 residues. CDR1 is ENHRY and CDR2 is SYGVKD in the germline V gene. V was cut by 6 bases and J by 3 bases, with 11 bases left in between. The CDR3 protein is CAIRASLDTEAFF. The CDR3 nucleotides are TGTGCCATCAGGGCAAGTTTGGACACTGAAGCTTTCTTT.

This chain connects TRBV27 to TRBJ2-7, with D possibly matching TRBD2 (6 bases). The CDR3 contains 13 residues. V lost 5 bases and J lost 6, with 14 bases in between. Per germline, CDR1 MNHEY and CDR2 SMNVEV (reference sequence). The DNA for the CDR3 is TGTGCCAGCAGTAGGCGGGGATCCGTCGAGCAGTACTTC. Protein: CASSRRGSVEQYF.

The chain uses TRBV4-1 and TRBJ2-7; TRBD1 agrees at 7 bases. The CDR3 runs to 15 residues. Germline CDR1 and CDR2: MGHRA and YSYEKL. Germline trimming cut 1 base from V and 3 bases from J; bases unmatched to any gene: 6. The CDR3 loop reads CASSQGPAGGYEQYF. CDR3 DNA sequence: TGCGCCAGCAGCCAAGGTCCGGCAGGGGGCTACGAGCAGTACTTC.

This chain links TRBV7-7 with TRBJ1-5, with D possibly matching TRBD1 (5 bases). Germline-derived CDR1 and CDR2 are SSHAT and FNYEAQ (reference sequence). The CDR3 is 13 residues long. CDR3 DNA sequence: TGTGCTCTGGACATCTTAGGACGTCAGCCCCAGCATTTT. Translated: CALDILGRQPQHF.

The CDR3 reads CASNAQGAWEGYTF. Written as DNA, the CDR3 is TGTGCCAGCAACGCACAGGGGGCTTGGGAAGGCTACACCTTC. The V gene is TRBV6-1, the J gene TRBJ1-2, with 9 positions matching TRBD1. The CDR3 is made up of 14 amino acids. Germline values: CDR1 MNHNS, CDR2 SASEGT. V shed 7 bases and J 8 bases; nucleotides not matched to a gene: 11.

The rearrangement links TRBV10-3 to TRBJ2-2; perhaps TRBD2 as D (5 bases). CDR1 is ENHRY and CDR2 is SYGVKD in the germline V gene. The CDR3 consists of 14 residues. V was trimmed by 10 bases and J by 0 bases, leaving 12 bases between them. The CDR3 nucleotides are TGTGCCACTGCGGGCCGGCCGAACACCGGGGAGCTGTTTTTT. Residues: CATAGRPNTGELFF.

The chain carries TRBV11-3 and TRBJ2-1, with 10 bases matching TRBD2. The trim removed 5 bases at V and 6 bases at J, leaving 7 bases unmatched. The germline V gene has CDR1 SGHNT and CDR2 YENEEA. The CDR3 length is 15 residues. The CDR3 DNA reads TGTGCCAGCAGCACAGAAGCGGGGGGGCCCAATGAGCAGTTCTTC. Translating it yields CASSTEAGGPNEQFF.

The chain uses TRBV4-1 and TRBJ1-2; TRBD1 might be the D (5 bases). CDR3 length: 15 amino acids. V was cut by 4 bases and J by 8 bases, with 20 bases left in between. Germline lookup yields CDR1 MGHRA and CDR2 YSYEKL. The CDR3: CASSPDPGLLVGYTF. CDR3 bases: TGCGCCAGCAGCCCAGACCCGGGACTCCTAGTAGGCTACACCTTC.

As DNA, the CDR3 is TGTGCCAGCAGCGCACCCGGGACAGGATCTGAAGCTTTCTTT. Translating gives CASSAPGTGSEAFF. The rearrangement uses TRBV9 and TRBJ1-1, with TRBD1 matching over 8 bases. The CDR3 loop spans 14 amino acids. CDR1 is SGDLS, CDR2 YYNGEE, per germline. V was pared by 3 bases and J by 6 bases, with 7 bases of the junction left unmatched.